The 24 T cell receptor beta chains reported below all come from one sample, sequenced in a study of blood T cell repertoires in COVID-19. TCRdb's copy holds only in-frame clones and misses some; the assay was immunoSEQ multiplex PCR. This table has tens of thousands of clones, around 86% appearing once. Source material: peripheral blood. Every receptor here comes from a human donor with acute or convalescent COVID-19. The donor label of this sample is uncertain.

This chain uses TRBV2 with TRBJ2-3, with D possibly matching TRBD2 (7 bases). This CDR3 region has 14 residues. V shed 7 bases and J shed 3 bases, with 14 bases lying between them. In germline, CDR1 is SNHLY, CDR2 FYNNEI. This CDR3 is CASNSRGGTDTQYF. The DNA of the CDR3 is TGTGCCAGCAACTCGAGGGGGGGAACAGATACGCAGTATTTT. The full variable domain, completed using reference TRBV2 and TRBJ2-3, is EPEVTQTPSHQVTQMGQEVILRCVPISNHLYFYWYRQILGQKVEFLVSFYNNEISEKSEIFDDQFSVERPDGSNFTLKIRSTKLEDSAMYFCASNSRGGTDTQYFGPGTRLTVL.

V and J are TRBV12-3 or TRBV12-4 and TRBJ1-1, with TRBD1 matching 8 bases. V was clipped by 5 bases and J by 9 bases; unmatched bases: 8. This CDR3 region has 13 residues. The CDR3 region has the DNA TGTGCCAGCAGTGCCCCGGACAGGGTCAAAGCTTTCTTT. Translating it yields CASSAPDRVKAFF.

This clone was seen only a few times. The rearrangement uses TRBV10-3 and TRBJ1-1, with TRBD1 identical over 10 bases. Germline assignment: CDR1 ENHRY and CDR2 SYGVKD. The V segment lost 10 bases and the J segment 5 bases; nucleotides outside the gene matches: 13. The CDR3 loop spans 15 amino acids. CDR3: CATGGTGVGETEAFF. The CDR3 DNA reads TGTGCCACCGGCGGGACAGGGGTTGGTGAGACTGAAGCTTTCTTT.

V usage is TRBV28 and J usage is TRBJ2-2; 10 nucleotides align to TRBD1. The J segment lost 5 bases and the V segment lost 7 bases, leaving 4 bases of the junction unmatched. CDR3 size: 14 residues. The germline gives CDR1 MDHEN, CDR2 SYDVKM. The CDR3 bases are TGTGCCAGCATACCGGGACAGGGGACCGGGGAGCTGTTTTTT. Translating it yields CASIPGQGTGELFF.

This sequence joins TRBV19 and TRBJ2-1; 7 nucleotides match TRBD2. The CDR3 covers 12 residues. Germline V gene sequence: CDR1 LNHDA, CDR2 SQIVND (reference sequence). Losses at the gene ends were 3 bases for V and 14 bases for J; bases not matched to a gene: 7. This CDR3 is CASSIPGLPEFF. The CDR3 bases are TGTGCCAGTAGTATTCCGGGACTACCGGAGTTCTTC.

CDR3 bases: TGTGCCATATCGAATGCTCGCGACTCTGGAAACACCATATATTTT. This sequence encodes CAISNARDSGNTIYF. J is TRBJ1-3 and V is TRBV10-3; D unclear. Germline assignment: CDR1 ENHRY and CDR2 SYGVKD. The germline V and J ends were trimmed by 9 bases and 0 bases, with 15 bases remaining between them. There are 15 residues in the CDR3.

The genes are TRBV28 and TRBJ1-1; D might be TRBD1 (6 bases). CDR3 size: 14 residues. Germline CDR1 MDHEN, CDR2 SYDVKM. Between the trimmed V and J ends, which lost 1 base and 4 bases, there was a span of 10 bases. CDR3: CASSLYEGGTEAFF. The CDR3 bases are TGTGCCAGCAGTTTATACGAAGGGGGCACTGAAGCTTTCTTT. Based on the CDR3 plus reference TRBV28 and TRBJ1-1, the full variable domain is DVKVTQSSRYLVKRTGEKVFLECVQDMDHENMFWYRQDPGLGLRLIYFSYDVKMKEKGDIPEGYSVSREKKERFSLILESASTNQTSMYLCASSLYEGGTEAFFGQGTRLTVV.

The chain employs TRBV28 and TRBJ1-1, with 9 nucleotides matching TRBD1. Losses at the gene ends were 2 bases for V and 1 base for J; bases not matched to a gene: 2. Germline CDR1 reads MDHEN; CDR2 reads SYDVKM. The CDR3 is 15 residues long. The CDR3, as DNA: TGTGCCAGCAGTTTAAGGGACAGGGCGAACACTGAAGCTTTCTTT. Residues: CASSLRDRANTEAFF.

DNA of the CDR3: TGCGCCAGCAGCTCAGGGACAGTGGGATCACCCCTCCACTTT. Translation: CASSSGTVGSPLHF. This sequence joins TRBV5-1 and TRBJ1-6, with 7 bases identical to TRBD1. The CDR3 is 14 amino acids. V shed 3 bases, J shed 10 bases, and the junction held 7 bases outside the gene matches. Germline CDR1 is SGHRS and CDR2 is YFSETQ.

The chain has TRBV27 and TRBJ1-6, with D maybe TRBD1 (5 bases). With 1 base removed from V and 10 bases from J, the gap between germline ends came to 14 bases. The CDR3 is 15 residues long. CDR1 MNHEY and CDR2 SMNVEV come from the germline V gene (reference sequence). The CDR3 spells CASSLWAGGASPLHF. The DNA for the CDR3 is TGTGCCAGCAGTTTATGGGCCGGGGGAGCCTCACCCCTCCACTTT.

The V gene is TRBV6-2 or TRBV6-3, the J gene TRBJ2-7; D unclear. The CDR3 is 12 amino acids. The germline CDR1 and CDR2 sequences are MNHEY and SVGEGT. The V and J ends lost 6 bases and 4 bases respectively, with 10 bases between them. The CDR3 DNA is TGTGCCAGCAGCCACACCCAATACGAGCAGTACTTC. Translation gives CASSHTQYEQYF.

This clone was observed once. The J gene is TRBJ2-3, the V gene TRBV9, with D perhaps TRBD1 (6 bases). V shed 3 bases and J shed 0 bases, with 8 bases lying between them. The germline V gene encodes CDR1 SGDLS and CDR2 YYNGEE. This CDR3 contains 14 residues. The CDR3 nucleotides read TGTGCCAGCAGCGCGACAGGTAGCACAGATACGCAGTATTTT. Its protein is CASSATGSTDTQYF.

The V call is TRBV9, the J call TRBJ2-3; the D gene is possibly TRBD2 (5 bases). V shed 4 bases and J shed 0 bases, with 15 bases lying between them. Looked up from germline, CDR1 is SGDLS and CDR2 is YYNGEE. The CDR3 covers 16 residues. This chain's CDR3 is CASSPLGLASTDTQYF. CDR3 nucleotide sequence: TGTGCCAGCAGCCCCCTAGGACTCGCTAGCACAGATACGCAGTATTTT.

V is TRBV2 and J is TRBJ1-2; 9 bases are a match to TRBD1. The CDR3 spans 12 residues. V was pared by 6 bases and J by 5 bases, with 1 base of the junction left unmatched. Germline V gene lookup returns CDR1 SNHLY and CDR2 FYNNEI. The CDR3 region is CASRQGAYGYTF. Written as DNA, the CDR3 is TGTGCCAGCAGACAGGGGGCGTATGGCTACACCTTC.

V is TRBV30 and J is TRBJ1-6, with D perhaps TRBD1 (5 bases). V gave up 1 base and J gave up 0 bases, with 13 bases separating them. The CDR3 length is 17 residues. Germline V gene sequence: CDR1 GTSNPN, CDR2 SVGIG (reference sequence). CDR3 amino acids: CAWSGFTGFSYNSPLHF. The CDR3 DNA follows: TGTGCCTGGAGTGGGTTTACAGGATTCTCCTATAATTCACCCCTCCACTTT.

V usage is TRBV10-2 and J usage is TRBJ1-5; 8 nucleotides align to TRBD1. The CDR3 contains 13 residues. Per the germline V gene, CDR1 is WSHSY and CDR2 is SAAADI. Trimming cost V 10 bases and J 5 bases; bases outside gene matches: 7. The CDR3 DNA follows: TGCGCCACTACGAAACAGGGGGATCAGCCCCAGCATTTT. Translating it yields CATTKQGDQPQHF.

The chain combines TRBV11-3 with TRBJ2-7; a possible D gene is TRBD2 (5 bases). The V end was cut by 3 bases, the J end by 4 bases, with 10 bases between. Germline V gene sequence: CDR1 SGHNT, CDR2 YENEEA. The CDR3 has 13 amino acids. CDR3 bases: TGTGCCAGCAGCTTTGAACTAGTGTACGAGCAGTACTTC. This translates into CASSFELVYEQYF.

The rearrangement links TRBV7-2 to TRBJ1-1; TRBD1 matches at 9 bases. V gave up 5 bases and J gave up 6 bases; unmatched junction bases: 4. In germline, CDR1 is SGHTA, CDR2 FQGNSA. CDR3 size: 13 residues. CDR3 residues: CASSDRQGAEAFF. The CDR3 bases are TGTGCCAGCAGCGATCGACAGGGGGCTGAAGCTTTCTTT.

This rearrangement joins TRBV24-1 to TRBJ1-3; D remains unclear. V shed 9 bases and J shed 0 bases, with 11 bases lying between them. CDR1 is KGHDR and CDR2 is SFDVKD in the germline V gene. The CDR3 is 14 amino acids. The CDR3 loop is CATVQASSGNTIYF. The CDR3 bases are TGTGCCACCGTCCAGGCGTCCTCTGGAAACACCATATATTTT.

This chain connects TRBV28 to TRBJ1-5, with D tentatively TRBD1 (5 bases). CDR3 length: 16 residues. V shed 3 bases and J shed 6 bases, with 18 bases lying between them. Germline CDR1 and CDR2: MDHEN and SYDVKM. The CDR3 DNA reads as TGTGCCAGCAGTTTGGAGATTTGGGGAAGGGGTCAGCCCCAGCATTTT. It yields the protein CASSLEIWGRGQPQHF. Full variable domain (rest looked up from reference TRBV28 and TRBJ1-5): DVKVTQSSRYLVKRTGEKVFLECVQDMDHENMFWYRQDPGLGLRLIYFSYDVKMKEKGDIPEGYSVSREKKERFSLILESASTNQTSMYLCASSLEIWGRGQPQHFGDGTRLSIL.

The chain links TRBV27 to TRBJ2-2, with 11 bases matching TRBD2. Germline CDR1 is MNHEY and CDR2 is SMNVEV (reference sequence). The CDR3 is made up of 18 amino acids. With V trimmed by 3 bases and J by 7 bases, 13 bases remained unmatched. The CDR3 DNA is TGTGCCAGCAGTTTTCTAGCGGGAGGACCGGGTTCAGGCGGGGAGCTGTTTTTT. Its translation: CASSFLAGGPGSGGELFF.

In this sample, this clone turned up a few times. The J gene is TRBJ1-5, the V gene TRBV7-2; D call uncertain. The V end was cut by 3 bases, the J end by 3 bases, with 12 bases between. CDR3 length: 15 amino acids. CDR1 is SGHTA and CDR2 is FQGNSA in the germline V gene. CDR3 nucleotide sequence: TGTGCCAGCAGCTTGCAGGCAGAAGACAATCAGCCCCAGCATTTT. Its translation is CASSLQAEDNQPQHF.

This chain links TRBV19 with TRBJ2-1, with D perhaps TRBD1 (8 bases). CDR1 is LNHDA and CDR2 is SQIVND in the germline V gene (reference sequence). The CDR3 length is 18 residues. V was shortened by 4 bases and J by 5 bases, with 24 bases between the two germline ends. The CDR3 sequence: CASSRGGDRGPIHNEQFF. CDR3 in DNA: TGTGCCAGTAGTAGGGGGGGCGACAGGGGACCTATCCACAATGAGCAGTTCTTC.

This chain joins TRBV20-1 and TRBJ1-1; the D gene is possibly TRBD1 (6 bases). Germline loops: CDR1 DFQATT, CDR2 SNEGSKA (reference sequence). The CDR3 is 16 amino acids. The ends were cut back, 3 bases at V and 1 base at J, with 18 bases in the middle. CDR3 protein: CSASPSRGATNTEAFF. As DNA, the CDR3 is TGCAGTGCTAGTCCCTCCCGGGGGGCGACGAACACTGAAGCTTTCTTT.